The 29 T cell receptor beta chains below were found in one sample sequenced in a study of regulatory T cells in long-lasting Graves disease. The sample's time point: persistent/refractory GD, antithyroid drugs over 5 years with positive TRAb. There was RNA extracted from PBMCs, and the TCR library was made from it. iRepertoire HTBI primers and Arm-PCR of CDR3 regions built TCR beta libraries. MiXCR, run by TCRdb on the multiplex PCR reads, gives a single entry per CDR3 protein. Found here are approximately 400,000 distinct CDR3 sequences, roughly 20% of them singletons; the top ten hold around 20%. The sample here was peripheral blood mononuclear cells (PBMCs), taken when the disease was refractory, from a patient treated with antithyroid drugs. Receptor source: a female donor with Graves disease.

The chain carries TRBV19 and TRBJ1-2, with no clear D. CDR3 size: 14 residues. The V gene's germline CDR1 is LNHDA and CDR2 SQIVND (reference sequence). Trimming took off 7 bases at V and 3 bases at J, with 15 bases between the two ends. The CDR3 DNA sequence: TGTGCCAGTACCTTTACACCCGCCGACTATGGCTACACCTTC. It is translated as CASTFTPADYGYTF.

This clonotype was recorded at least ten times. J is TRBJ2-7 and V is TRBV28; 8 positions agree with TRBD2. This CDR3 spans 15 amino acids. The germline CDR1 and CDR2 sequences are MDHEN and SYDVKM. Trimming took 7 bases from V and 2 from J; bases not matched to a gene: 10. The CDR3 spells CASTSGGGPTYEQYF. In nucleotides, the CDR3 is TGTGCCAGCACCTCGGGGGGGGGTCCGACCTACGAGCAGTACTTC.

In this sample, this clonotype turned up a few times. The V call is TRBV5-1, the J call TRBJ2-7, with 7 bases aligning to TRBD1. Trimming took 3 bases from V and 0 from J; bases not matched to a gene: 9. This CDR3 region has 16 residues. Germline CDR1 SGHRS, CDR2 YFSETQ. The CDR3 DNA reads TGCGCCAGCAGCTCCGCTGGGACAGAGAGCTCCTACGAGCAGTACTTC. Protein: CASSSAGTESSYEQYF.

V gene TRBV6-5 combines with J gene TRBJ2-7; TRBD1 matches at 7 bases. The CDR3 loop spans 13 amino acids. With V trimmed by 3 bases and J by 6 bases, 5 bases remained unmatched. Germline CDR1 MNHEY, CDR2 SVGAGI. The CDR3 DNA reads TGTGCCAGCAGTTATACAGGGGCGCGCGAGCAGTACTTC. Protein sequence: CASSYTGAREQYF.

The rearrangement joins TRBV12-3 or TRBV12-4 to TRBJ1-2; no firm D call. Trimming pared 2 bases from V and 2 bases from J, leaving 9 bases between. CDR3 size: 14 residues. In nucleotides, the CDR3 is TGTGCCAGCAGTTTATTGGCAGGCAACTATGGCTACACCTTC. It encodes CASSLLAGNYGYTF.

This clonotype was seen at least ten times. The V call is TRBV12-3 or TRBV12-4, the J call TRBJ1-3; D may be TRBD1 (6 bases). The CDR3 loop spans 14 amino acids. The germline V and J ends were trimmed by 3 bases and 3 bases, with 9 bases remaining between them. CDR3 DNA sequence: TGTGCCAGCAGTTTCGGGGGGCTTGGAAACACCATATATTTT. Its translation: CASSFGGLGNTIYF.

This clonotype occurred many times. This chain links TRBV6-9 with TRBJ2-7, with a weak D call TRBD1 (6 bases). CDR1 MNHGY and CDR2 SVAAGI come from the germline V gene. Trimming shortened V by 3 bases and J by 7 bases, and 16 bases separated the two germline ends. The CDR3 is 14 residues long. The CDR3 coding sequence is TGTGCCAGCAGTTACGTGGGGGCTCCGGGGGAGCAGTACTTC. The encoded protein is CASSYVGAPGEQYF.

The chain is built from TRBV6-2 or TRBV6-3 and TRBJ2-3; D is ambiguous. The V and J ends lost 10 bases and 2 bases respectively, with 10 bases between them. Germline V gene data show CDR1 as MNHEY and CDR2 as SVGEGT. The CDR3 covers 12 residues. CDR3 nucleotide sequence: TGTGCCACCGCGATGAACACAGATACGCAGTATTTT. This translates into CATAMNTDTQYF.

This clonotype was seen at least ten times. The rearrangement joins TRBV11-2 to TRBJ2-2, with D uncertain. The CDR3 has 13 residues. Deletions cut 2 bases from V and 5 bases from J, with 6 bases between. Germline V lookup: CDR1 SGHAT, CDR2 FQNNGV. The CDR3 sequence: CASSLRHTGELFF. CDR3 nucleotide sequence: TGTGCCAGCAGCTTAAGACATACCGGGGAGCTGTTTTTT.

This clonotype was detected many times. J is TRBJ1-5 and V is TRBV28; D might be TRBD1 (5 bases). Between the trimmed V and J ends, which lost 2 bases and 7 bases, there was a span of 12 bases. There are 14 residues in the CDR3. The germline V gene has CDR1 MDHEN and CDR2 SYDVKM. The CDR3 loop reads CASSLGRARQPQHF. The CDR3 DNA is TGTGCCAGCAGTTTAGGCAGGGCAAGGCAGCCCCAGCATTTT. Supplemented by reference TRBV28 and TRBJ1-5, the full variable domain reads DVKVTQSSRYLVKRTGEKVFLECVQDMDHENMFWYRQDPGLGLRLIYFSYDVKMKEKGDIPEGYSVSREKKERFSLILESASTNQTSMYLCASSLGRARQPQHFGDGTRLSIL.

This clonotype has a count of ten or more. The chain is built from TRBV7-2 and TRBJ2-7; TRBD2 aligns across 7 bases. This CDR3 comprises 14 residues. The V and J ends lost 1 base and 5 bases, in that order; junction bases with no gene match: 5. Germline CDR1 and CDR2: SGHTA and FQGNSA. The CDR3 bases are TGTGCCAGCAGCTTAGGGACTAGTCTCCACGAGCAGTACTTC. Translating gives CASSLGTSLHEQYF.

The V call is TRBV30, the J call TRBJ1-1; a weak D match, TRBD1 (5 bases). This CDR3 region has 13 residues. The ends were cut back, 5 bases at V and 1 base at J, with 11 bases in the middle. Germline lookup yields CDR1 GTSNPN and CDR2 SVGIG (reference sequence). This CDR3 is CAWLPGKNTEAFF. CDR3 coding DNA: TGTGCCTGGCTCCCAGGGAAGAACACTGAAGCTTTCTTT.

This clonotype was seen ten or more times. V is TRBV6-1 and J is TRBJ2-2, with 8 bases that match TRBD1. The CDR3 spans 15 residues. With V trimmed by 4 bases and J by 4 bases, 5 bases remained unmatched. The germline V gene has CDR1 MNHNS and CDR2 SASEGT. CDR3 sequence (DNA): TGTGCCAGCAGTGGACGGACAGGGTCCACCGGGGAGCTGTTTTTT. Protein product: CASSGRTGSTGELFF.

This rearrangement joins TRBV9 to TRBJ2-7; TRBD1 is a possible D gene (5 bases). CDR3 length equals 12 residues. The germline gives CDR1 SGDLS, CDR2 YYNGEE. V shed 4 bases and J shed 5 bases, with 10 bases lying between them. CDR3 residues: CASSTRGDEQYF. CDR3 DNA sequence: TGTGCCAGCAGCACAAGGGGCGACGAGCAGTACTTC.

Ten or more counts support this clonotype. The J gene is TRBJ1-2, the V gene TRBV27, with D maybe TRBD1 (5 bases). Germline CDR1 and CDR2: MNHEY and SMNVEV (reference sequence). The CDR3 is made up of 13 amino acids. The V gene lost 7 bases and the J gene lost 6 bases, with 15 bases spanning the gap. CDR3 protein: CASTDSGRDGYTF. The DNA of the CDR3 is TGTGCCAGCACCGATTCAGGGAGGGATGGCTACACCTTC.

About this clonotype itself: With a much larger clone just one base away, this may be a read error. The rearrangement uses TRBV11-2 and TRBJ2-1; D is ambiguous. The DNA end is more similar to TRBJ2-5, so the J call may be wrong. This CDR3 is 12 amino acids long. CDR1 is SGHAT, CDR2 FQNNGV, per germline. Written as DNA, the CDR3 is TGTGTCAGCAGCCAGAAGGGAGAGACCCAGTACTTC. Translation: CVSSQKGETQYF.

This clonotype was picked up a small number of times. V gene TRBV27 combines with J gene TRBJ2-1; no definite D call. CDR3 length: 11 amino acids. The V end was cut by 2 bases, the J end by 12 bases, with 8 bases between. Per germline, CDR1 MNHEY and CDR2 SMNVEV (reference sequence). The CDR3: CASSLGHTQFF. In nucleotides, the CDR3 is TGTGCCAGCAGTTTAGGGCATACGCAGTTCTTC.

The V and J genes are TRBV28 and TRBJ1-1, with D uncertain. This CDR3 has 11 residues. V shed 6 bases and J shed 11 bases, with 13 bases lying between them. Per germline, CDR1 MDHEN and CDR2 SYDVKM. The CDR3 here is CASRNSAGAFF. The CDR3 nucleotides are TGTGCCAGCAGAAATTCTGCGGGGGCTTTCTTT.

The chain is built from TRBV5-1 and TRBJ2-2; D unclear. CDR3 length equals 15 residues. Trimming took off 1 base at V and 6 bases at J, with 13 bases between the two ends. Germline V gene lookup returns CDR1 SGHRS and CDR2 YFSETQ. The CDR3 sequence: CASSLKQLTPGELFF. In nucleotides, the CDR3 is TGCGCCAGCAGCTTGAAACAGCTTACCCCCGGGGAGCTGTTTTTT.

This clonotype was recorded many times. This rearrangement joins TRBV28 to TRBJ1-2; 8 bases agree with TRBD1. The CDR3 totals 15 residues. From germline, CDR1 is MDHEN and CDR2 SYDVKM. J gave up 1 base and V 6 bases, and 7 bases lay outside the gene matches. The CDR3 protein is CASRAGQERNYGYTF. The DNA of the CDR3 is TGTGCCAGCAGGGCGGGACAGGAACGTAACTATGGCTACACCTTC.

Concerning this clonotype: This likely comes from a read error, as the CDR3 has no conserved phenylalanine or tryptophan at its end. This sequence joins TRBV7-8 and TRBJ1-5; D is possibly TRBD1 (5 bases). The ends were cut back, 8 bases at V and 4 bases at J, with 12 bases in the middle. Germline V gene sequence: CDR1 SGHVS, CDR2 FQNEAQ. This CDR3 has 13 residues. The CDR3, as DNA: TGTGCCAGCGCAGGGTTTGTAAATCAGCCCCAGCATGTT. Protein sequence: CASAGFVNQPQHV.

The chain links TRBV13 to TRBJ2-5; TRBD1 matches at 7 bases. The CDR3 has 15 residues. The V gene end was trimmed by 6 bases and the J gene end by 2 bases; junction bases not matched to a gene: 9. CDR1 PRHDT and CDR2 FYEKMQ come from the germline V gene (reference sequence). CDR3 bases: TGTGCCAGCAGTCCAGAGGGGGCGCAGCAAGAGACCCAGTACTTC. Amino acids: CASSPEGAQQETQYF.

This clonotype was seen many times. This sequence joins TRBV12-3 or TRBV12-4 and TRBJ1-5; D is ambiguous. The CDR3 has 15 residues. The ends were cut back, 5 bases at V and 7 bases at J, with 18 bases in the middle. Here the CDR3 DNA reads TGTGCCAGCAGTAAAGGCCACCCTAACTTGCAGCCCCAGCATTTT. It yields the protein CASSKGHPNLQPQHF.

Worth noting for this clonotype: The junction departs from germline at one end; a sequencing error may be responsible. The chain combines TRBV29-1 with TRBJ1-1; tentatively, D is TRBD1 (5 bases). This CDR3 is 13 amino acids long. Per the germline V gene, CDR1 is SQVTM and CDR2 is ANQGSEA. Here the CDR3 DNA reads TGCAGCGTGGAAGGCGGGGGGGAAAATGAAGCTTTCTTT. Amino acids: CSVEGGGENEAFF.

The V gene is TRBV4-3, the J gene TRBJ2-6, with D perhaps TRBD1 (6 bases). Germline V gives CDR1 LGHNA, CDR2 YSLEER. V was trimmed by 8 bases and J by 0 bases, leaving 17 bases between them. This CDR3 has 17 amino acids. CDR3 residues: CASSPGQPHSGANVLTF. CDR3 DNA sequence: TGCGCCAGCTCACCGGGACAACCACACTCTGGGGCCAACGTCCTGACTTTC.

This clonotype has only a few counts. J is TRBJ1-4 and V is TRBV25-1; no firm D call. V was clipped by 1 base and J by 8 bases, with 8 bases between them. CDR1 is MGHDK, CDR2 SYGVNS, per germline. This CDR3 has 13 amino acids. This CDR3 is CASSEFPREKLFF. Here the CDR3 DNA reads TGTGCCAGCAGTGAATTTCCCAGGGAAAAACTGTTTTTT.

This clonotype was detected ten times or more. CDR3 amino acids: CASGEQGYYGYTF. As DNA, the CDR3 is TGTGCCAGCGGGGAACAGGGGTACTATGGCTACACCTTC. This rearrangement joins TRBV28 to TRBJ1-2; 7 nucleotides line up with TRBD1. This CDR3 has 13 residues. Germline-derived CDR1 and CDR2 are MDHEN and SYDVKM. V gave up 8 bases and J gave up 3 bases; unmatched junction bases: 6.

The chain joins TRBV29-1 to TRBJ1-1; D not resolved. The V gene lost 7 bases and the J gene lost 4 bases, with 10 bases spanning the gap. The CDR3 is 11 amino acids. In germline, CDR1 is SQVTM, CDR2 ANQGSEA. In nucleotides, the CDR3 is TGCAGCGCCCCAATCGGCACTGAAGCTTTCTTT. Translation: CSAPIGTEAFF.

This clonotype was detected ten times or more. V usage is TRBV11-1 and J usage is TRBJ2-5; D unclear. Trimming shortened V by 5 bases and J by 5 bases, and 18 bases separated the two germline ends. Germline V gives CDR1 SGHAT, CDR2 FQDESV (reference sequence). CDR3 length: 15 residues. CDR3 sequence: CASSPRAPAKETQYF. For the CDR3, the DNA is TGTGCCAGCAGCCCCCGGGCCCCCGCTAAGGAGACCCAGTACTTC.